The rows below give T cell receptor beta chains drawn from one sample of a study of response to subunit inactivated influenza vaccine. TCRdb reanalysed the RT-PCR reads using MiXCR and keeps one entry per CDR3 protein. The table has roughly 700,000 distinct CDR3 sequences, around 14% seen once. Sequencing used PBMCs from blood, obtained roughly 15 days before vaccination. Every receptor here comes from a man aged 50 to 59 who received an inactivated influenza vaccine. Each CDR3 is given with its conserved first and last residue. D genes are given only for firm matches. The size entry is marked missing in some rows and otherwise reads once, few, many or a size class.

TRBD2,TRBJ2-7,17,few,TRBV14,CASSPIPHMTSRYEQYF,TGTGCCAGCAGCCCGATACCTCATATGACTAGCAGATACGAGCAGTACTTC
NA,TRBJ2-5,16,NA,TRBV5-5,CASSRRRTDPSETQYF,TGTGCCAGCAGCCGTCGAAGGACGGATCCATCTGAGACCCAGTACTTC
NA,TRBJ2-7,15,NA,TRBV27,CASSPLGTASYEQYF,TGTGCCAGCAGTCCCCTAGGAACAGCCTCCTACGAGCAGTACTTC
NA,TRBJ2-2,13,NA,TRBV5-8,CASTRQNTGELFF,TGTGCCAGCACCCGGCAGAACACCGGGGAGCTGTTTTTT
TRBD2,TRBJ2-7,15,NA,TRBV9,CASSVEGREGNEQYF,TGTGCCAGCAGCGTAGAAGGTCGGGAGGGGAACGAGCAGTACTTC
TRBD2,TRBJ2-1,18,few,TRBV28,CASSLILAGVVGRNEQFF,TGTGCCAGCAGTTTAATACTAGCGGGAGTCGTAGGGAGGAATGAGCAGTTCTTC
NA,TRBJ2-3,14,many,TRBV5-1,CASSFFGDTDTQYF,TGCGCCAGCAGCTTTTTTGGGGACACAGATACGCAGTATTTT
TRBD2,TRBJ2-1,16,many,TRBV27,CASSPLAGGPYNEQFF,TGTGCCAGCAGTCCACTAGCGGGAGGGCCTTACAATGAGCAGTTCTTC
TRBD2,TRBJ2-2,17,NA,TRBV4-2,CASSQERRGGITGELFF,TGTGCCAGCAGCCAAGAAAGGCGGGGGGGCATCACCGGGGAGCTGTTTTTT
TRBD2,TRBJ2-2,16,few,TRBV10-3,CASGRTSGSNTGELFF,TGTGCCTCCGGGAGGACTAGCGGGTCGAACACCGGGGAGCTGTTTTTT
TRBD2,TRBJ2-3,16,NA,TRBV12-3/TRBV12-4,CASSVGTSGLTDTQYF,TGTGCCAGCAGTGTGGGGACTAGCGGTCTCACAGATACGCAGTATTTT
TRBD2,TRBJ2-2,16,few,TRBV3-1,CASSILAGVNTGELFF,TGTGCCAGCAGCATACTAGCGGGGGTGAACACCGGGGAGCTGTTTTTT
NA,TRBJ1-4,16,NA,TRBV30,CAWSATGRTTNEKLFF,TGTGCCTGGAGTGCAACAGGACGGACAACTAATGAAAAACTGTTTTTT
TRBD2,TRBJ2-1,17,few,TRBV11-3,CASSTRTSGRGYNEQFF,TGTGCCAGCAGCACCCGGACTAGCGGGAGGGGCTACAATGAGCAGTTCTTC
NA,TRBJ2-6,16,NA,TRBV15,CATSVGRFSGANVLTF,TGTGCCACCAGCGTAGGCAGGTTCTCTGGGGCCAACGTCCTGACTTTC
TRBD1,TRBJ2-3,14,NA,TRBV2,CASSKDRVTDTQYF,TGTGCCAGCAGCAAGGACAGGGTCACAGATACGCAGTATTTT
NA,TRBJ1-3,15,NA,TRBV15,CATSRDQGYGNTIYF,TGTGCCACCAGCAGAGATCAAGGCTATGGAAACACCATATATTTT
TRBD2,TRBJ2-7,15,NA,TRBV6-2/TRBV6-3,CASTLLAGASYEQYF,TGTGCCAGCACTTTACTAGCGGGGGCCTCCTACGAGCAGTACTTC
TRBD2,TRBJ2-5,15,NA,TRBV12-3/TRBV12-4,CASSLGRGGAETQYF,TGTGCCAGCAGTTTGGGGCGGGGGGGCGCGGAGACCCAGTACTTC
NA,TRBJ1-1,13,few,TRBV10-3,CAISEYRDTEAFF,TGTGCCATCAGTGAGTACAGGGACACTGAAGCTTTCTTT
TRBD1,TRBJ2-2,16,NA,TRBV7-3,CASSLMQGAYTGELFF,TGTGCCAGCAGCTTAATGCAGGGGGCGTACACCGGGGAGCTGTTTTTT
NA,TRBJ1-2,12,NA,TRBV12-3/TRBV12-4,CASRRVNLPWTF,TGTGCCAGCAGGAGGGTAAATCTCCCGTGGACCTTC
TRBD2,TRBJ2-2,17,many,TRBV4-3,CASSQEFRAGANGELFF,TGCGCCAGCAGCCAAGAGTTCAGAGCGGGAGCGAACGGGGAGCTGTTTTTT
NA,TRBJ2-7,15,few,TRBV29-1,CSVATSNDRTYEQYF,TGCAGCGTAGCAACCTCTAATGACAGGACCTACGAGCAGTACTTC
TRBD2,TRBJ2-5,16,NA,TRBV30,CAWGGSGGPNQETQYF,TGTGCCTGGGGAGGTAGCGGGGGGCCTAACCAAGAGACCCAGTACTTC
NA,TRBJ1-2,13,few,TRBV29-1,CSVVRTANYGYTF,TGCAGCGTTGTGAGGACAGCGAACTATGGCTACACCTTC
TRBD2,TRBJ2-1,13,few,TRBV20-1,CSAFSGRDNEQFF,TGCAGTGCCTTTAGCGGGAGGGACAATGAGCAGTTCTTC
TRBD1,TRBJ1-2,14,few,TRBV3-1,CASSQLDRDGGYTF,TGTGCCAGCAGCCAATTAGACAGGGATGGTGGCTACACCTTC
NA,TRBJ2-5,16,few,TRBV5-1,CASSERNGGPVETQYF,TGCGCCAGCAGTGAGCGGAACGGCGGTCCTGTGGAGACCCAGTACTTC
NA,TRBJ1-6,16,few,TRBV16,CASSQGKGNNNSPLHF,TGTGCCAGCAGCCAGGGAAAAGGGAACAATAATTCACCCCTCCACTTT
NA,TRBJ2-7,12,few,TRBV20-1,CSRGKWGYEQYF,TGCAGTAGGGGGAAATGGGGTTACGAGCAGTACTTC
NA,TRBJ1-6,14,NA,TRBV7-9,CASSPVGDRSPLHF,TGTGCCAGCAGCCCCGTGGGGGATAGGTCACCCCTCCACTTT
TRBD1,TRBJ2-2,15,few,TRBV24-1,CATSDWQGAGGELFF,TGTGCCACCAGTGACTGGCAGGGGGCAGGTGGGGAGCTGTTTTTT
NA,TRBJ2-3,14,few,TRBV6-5,CASSYSQTRNTQYF,TGTGCCAGCAGTTACTCTCAAACGAGGAATACGCAGTATTTT
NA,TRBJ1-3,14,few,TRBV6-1,CASSTRQIGNTIYF,TGTGCCAGCAGTACCAGGCAGATTGGAAACACCATATATTTT
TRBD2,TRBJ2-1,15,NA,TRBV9,CASSDSGRALNEQFF,TGTGCCAGCAGCGATAGCGGGAGGGCCCTCAATGAGCAGTTCTTC
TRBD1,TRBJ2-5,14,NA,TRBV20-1,CSATPRTGEETQYF,TGCAGTGCTACCCCCCGGACAGGGGAAGAGACCCAGTACTTC
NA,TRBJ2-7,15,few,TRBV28,CASSHPRAPSYEQYF,TGTGCCAGCAGTCATCCTAGGGCCCCGAGCTACGAGCAGTACTTC
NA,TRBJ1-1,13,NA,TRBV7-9,CASSSGARREAFF,TGTGCCAGCAGCTCCGGGGCCCGGCGTGAAGCTTTCTTT
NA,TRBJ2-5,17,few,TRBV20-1,CSASRPWGNMGQETQYF,TGCAGTGCTTCCCGACCCTGGGGCAATATGGGTCAAGAGACCCAGTACTTC
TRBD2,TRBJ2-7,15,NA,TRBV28,CASSDSSGRAWEQYF,TGTGCCAGCAGTGACTCTAGCGGGAGGGCCTGGGAGCAGTACTTC
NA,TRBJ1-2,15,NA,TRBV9,CASSVAPGPLYGYTF,TGTGCCAGCAGCGTAGCTCCAGGCCCCCTCTATGGCTACACCTTC
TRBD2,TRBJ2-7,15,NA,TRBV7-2,CASSPAGGLATEQYF,TGTGCCAGCAGCCCGGCTGGGGGACTAGCTACCGAGCAGTACTTC
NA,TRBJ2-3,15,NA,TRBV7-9,CASSLSQGGTDTQYF,TGTGCCAGCAGCTTGTCTCAGGGTGGCACAGATACGCAGTATTTT
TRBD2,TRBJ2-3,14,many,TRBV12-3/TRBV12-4,CASSAGGPADTQYF,TGTGCCAGCAGTGCGGGGGGGCCTGCAGATACGCAGTATTTT
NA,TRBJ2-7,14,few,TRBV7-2,CASSPDRFKYEQYF,TGTGCCAGCAGCCCGGACAGATTTAAGTACGAGCAGTACTTC
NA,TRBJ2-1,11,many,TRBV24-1,CATSDTVRQFF,TGTGCCACCAGTGATACAGTACGACAGTTCTTC
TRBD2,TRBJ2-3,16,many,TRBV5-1,CASSMGLAGDTDTQYF,TGCGCCAGCAGCATGGGACTAGCGGGGGACACAGATACGCAGTATTTT
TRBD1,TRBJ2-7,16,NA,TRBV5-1,CASSHAATGGTYEQYF,TGCGCCAGCAGCCACGCGGCGACAGGGGGGACCTACGAGCAGTACTTC
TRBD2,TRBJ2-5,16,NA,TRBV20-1,CSARDPAGGRQETQYF,TGCAGTGCTAGAGATCCGGCGGGGGGCAGACAAGAGACCCAGTACTTC
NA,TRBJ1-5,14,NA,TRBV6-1,CASSPTVSNQPQHF,TGTGCCAGCAGCCCGACAGTAAGCAATCAGCCCCAGCATTTT
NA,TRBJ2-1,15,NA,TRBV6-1,CASRNRGGFYNEQFF,TGTGCCAGCAGGAACAGGGGGGGCTTCTACAATGAGCAGTTCTTC
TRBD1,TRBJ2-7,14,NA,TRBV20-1,CSATRGRGRYEQYF,TGCAGTGCTACCCGGGGCAGGGGGAGATACGAGCAGTACTTC
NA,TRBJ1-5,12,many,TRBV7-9,CASSSNLGGLVF,TGTGCCAGCAGCTCTAACCTCGGGGGACTTGTTTTT
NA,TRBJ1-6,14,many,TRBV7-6,CASSFEGRESPLHF,TGTGCCAGCAGCTTCGAGGGGCGGGAATCACCCCTCCACTTT
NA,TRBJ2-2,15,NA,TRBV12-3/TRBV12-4,CASSSGGRGGGELFF,TGTGCCAGCAGTTCGGGCGGGAGAGGGGGCGGGGAGCTGTTTTTT
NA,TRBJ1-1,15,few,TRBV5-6,CASSLGMGSNTEAFF,TGTGCCAGCAGCTTGGGTATGGGTTCTAACACTGAAGCTTTCTTT